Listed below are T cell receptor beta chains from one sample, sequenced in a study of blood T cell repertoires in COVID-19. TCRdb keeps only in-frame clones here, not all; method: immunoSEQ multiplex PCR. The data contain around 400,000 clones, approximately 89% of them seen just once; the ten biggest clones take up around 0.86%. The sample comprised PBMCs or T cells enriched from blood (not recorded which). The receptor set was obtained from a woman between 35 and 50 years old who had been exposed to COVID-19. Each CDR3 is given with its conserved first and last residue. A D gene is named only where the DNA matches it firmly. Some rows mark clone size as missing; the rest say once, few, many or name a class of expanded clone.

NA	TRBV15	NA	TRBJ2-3	TGTGCCACCAGCAGAGATACCGGGAGCACAGATACGCAGTATTTT	CATSRDTGSTDTQYF
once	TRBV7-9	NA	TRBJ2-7	TGTGCCAGCAGCTTCTTGGGGGCCCACGAGCAGTACTTC	CASSFLGAHEQYF
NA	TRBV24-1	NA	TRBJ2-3	TGTGCCACCAGTCCGGTTTCCACAGATACGCAGTATTTT	CATSPVSTDTQYF
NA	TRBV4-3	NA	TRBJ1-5	TGCGCCAGCAGCCAAGACCGGGAGATGCCCCAGCATTTT	CASSQDREMPQHF
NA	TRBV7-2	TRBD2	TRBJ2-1	TGTGCCAGCAGCTTAGAGGCTACTAGCGGGTTGCCCTACAATGAGCAGTTCTTC	CASSLEATSGLPYNEQFF
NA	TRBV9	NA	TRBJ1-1	TGTGCCAGCAGCGTAGGGGTGATTGGGACAGAAGCTTTCTTT	CASSVGVIGTEAFF
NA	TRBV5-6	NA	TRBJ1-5	TGTGCCAGCAGCTTAGATCCGGGAGGGCCCCAGCATTTT	CASSLDPGGPQHF
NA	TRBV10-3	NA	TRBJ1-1	TGTGCCATCAGTGAGTCGACTCTGGAAGCTTTCTTT	CAISESTLEAFF
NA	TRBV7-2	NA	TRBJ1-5	TGTGCCAGCAGCTTAGAATGGCGAGGAGGCAATCAGCCCCAGCATTTT	CASSLEWRGGNQPQHF
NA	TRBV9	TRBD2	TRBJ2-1	TGTGCCAGCAACCAAGGCCGGGGACTAGCGGCTTTTGGGAACAATGAGCAGTTCTTC	CASNQGRGLAAFGNNEQFF
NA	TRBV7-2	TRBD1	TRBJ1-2	TGTGCCAGTGCGGACAGGGGCAACTATGGCTACACCTTC	CASADRGNYGYTF
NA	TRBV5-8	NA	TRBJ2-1	TGTGCCAGCAGCCTCGAGGGGGGGACCTACAATGAGCAGTTCTTC	CASSLEGGTYNEQFF
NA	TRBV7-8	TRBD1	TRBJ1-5	TGTGCCAGCAGCTTCGACAGGGGTGGGTATAGCAATCAGCCCCAGCATTTT	CASSFDRGGYSNQPQHF
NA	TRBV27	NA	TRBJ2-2	TGTGCCAGCAGTTTGGAGGGTGACGCCGGGGAGCTGTTTTTT	CASSLEGDAGELFF
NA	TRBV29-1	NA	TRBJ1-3	TGCAGCGCAGCGGAGGGCTCTGGAAACACCATATATTTT	CSAAEGSGNTIYF
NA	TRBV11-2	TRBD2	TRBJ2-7	TGTGCCAGCACCCTAGCGGGGGGGCTGTTCGACGAGCAGTACTTC	CASTLAGGLFDEQYF
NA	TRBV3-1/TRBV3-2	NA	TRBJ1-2	TGTGCCAGCAGCCAAGATGGGGGGAGGCTCTATGGCTACACCTTC	CASSQDGGRLYGYTF
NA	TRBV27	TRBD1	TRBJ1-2	TGTGCCAGCAGCCCCAAGGGGGGGACAGGATTCTCGATAGGCTACACCTTC	CASSPKGGTGFSIGYTF
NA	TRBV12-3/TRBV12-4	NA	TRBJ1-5	TGTGCCAGCAGTTTACCGTCTCAGCCCCAGCATTTT	CASSLPSQPQHF
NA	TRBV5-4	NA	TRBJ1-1	TGTGCCAGCAGCCGCGCGACAGGGAACACTGAAGCTTTCTTT	CASSRATGNTEAFF
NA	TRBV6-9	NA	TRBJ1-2	TGTGCCACCACCCGACAGGATGGCTACACCTTC	CATTRQDGYTF
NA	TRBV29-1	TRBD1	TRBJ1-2	TGCAGCGTGGAGGACAGGGTACATGGCTACACCTTC	CSVEDRVHGYTF
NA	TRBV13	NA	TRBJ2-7	TGTGCCAGCAGCCCCGGGATAGCGGTCGGCGAGCAGTACTTC	CASSPGIAVGEQYF
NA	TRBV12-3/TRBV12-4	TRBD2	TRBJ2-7	TGTGCCAGCAGTTTTAGCGGGAGGGCCTGGGAGTACTTC	CASSFSGRAWEYF
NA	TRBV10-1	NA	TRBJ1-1	TGCGCCAGCGCTAAGACAGTGAACACTGAAGCTTTCTTT	CASAKTVNTEAFF
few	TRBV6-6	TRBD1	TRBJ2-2	TGTGCCAGCAGCCGGACAGGGACGAACACCGGGGAGCTGTTTTTT	CASSRTGTNTGELFF
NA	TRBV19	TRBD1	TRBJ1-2	TGTGCCAGTAGTATAGCGGGACAGGGGTATGCTGGCTACACCTTC	CASSIAGQGYAGYTF
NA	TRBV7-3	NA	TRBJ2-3	TGTGCCAGCAGCGCCGGACTTTTTGTCACAGATACGCAGTATTTT	CASSAGLFVTDTQYF